This is a list of T cell receptor beta chains from one sample in a study of T cells in Graves' hyperthyroidism and ophthalmopathy. TCRdb itself ran the multiplex PCR reads through MiXCR, one entry per CDR3 protein. The repertoire holds hundreds of thousands of distinct CDR3 sequences, with roughly 22% as singletons. What was sequenced was blood. These TCRs come from a woman between 65 and 79 years old with Graves' ophthalmopathy. The CDR3 runs from the conserved cysteine through the conserved F or W. The D gene is left open where the match is weak. Size tells how often a clone was seen (once, few, many) or the class of an expanded clone, and some rows leave it out.

TRBJ2-5,.,.,TRBV7-2,TGTGCCAGCAGCCCGGACAGTTCAGCAGGGACCCAGTACTTC,CASSPDSSAGTQYF
TRBJ2-7,.,.,TRBV3-1,TGTGCCAGCAGCCAGAACCCCAGGGGCGAGCAGTACTTC,CASSQNPRGEQYF
TRBJ1-1,many,.,TRBV5-1,TGCGCCAGCAGCTTGGAATTAGACACTGAAGCTTTCTTT,CASSLELDTEAFF
TRBJ1-5,few,.,TRBV20-1,TGCAGTGCAACCCCGGGACCGAAATTCAATCAGCCCCAGCATTTT,CSATPGPKFNQPQHF
TRBJ2-1,few,.,TRBV30,TGTGCCTGGAGTGTTTCCCACGCTAGCTGGAATGAGCAGTTCTTC,CAWSVSHASWNEQFF
TRBJ2-1,few,.,TRBV9,TGTGCCAGCAGCGTAACCCCCGACGGGTGGAATGAGCAGTTCTTC,CASSVTPDGWNEQFF
TRBJ1-2,few,.,TRBV14,TGTGCCAGCAGCCACCACAGAGAGGGGGGCTACACCTTC,CASSHHREGGYTF
TRBJ2-3,many,TRBD2,TRBV7-2,TGTGCCAGCAGCCTTGGACTAGCGGGAGTGAAAGATACGCAGTATTTT,CASSLGLAGVKDTQYF
TRBJ1-1,.,.,TRBV6-6,TGTGCCAGCAGTTACTCCGGTCTTCTAGGACAAGCCACTGAAGCTTTCTTT,CASSYSGLLGQATEAFF
TRBJ1-2,.,TRBD1,TRBV28,TGTGCCAGCAGTTTGGTGCAGGGGGCGCTTTTTGCCTATGGCTACACCTTC,CASSLVQGALFAYGYTF